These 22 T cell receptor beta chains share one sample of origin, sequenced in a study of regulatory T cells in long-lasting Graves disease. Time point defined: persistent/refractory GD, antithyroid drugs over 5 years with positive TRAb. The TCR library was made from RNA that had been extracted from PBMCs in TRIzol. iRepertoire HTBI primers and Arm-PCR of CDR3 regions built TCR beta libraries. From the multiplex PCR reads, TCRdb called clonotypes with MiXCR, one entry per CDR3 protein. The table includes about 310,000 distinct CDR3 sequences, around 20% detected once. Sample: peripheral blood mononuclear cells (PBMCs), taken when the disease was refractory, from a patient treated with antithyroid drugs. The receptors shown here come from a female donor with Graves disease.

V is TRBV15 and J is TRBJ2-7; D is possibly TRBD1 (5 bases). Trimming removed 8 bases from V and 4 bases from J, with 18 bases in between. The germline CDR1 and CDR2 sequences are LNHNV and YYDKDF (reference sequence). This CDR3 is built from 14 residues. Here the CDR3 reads CATAAQDRDYEQYF. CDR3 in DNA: TGTGCCACCGCCGCCCAAGACAGAGATTACGAGCAGTACTTC.

In nucleotides, the CDR3 is TGTGCCAGCAGCTCGGCTACTAGCACAGATACGCAGTATTTT. Amino acids: CASSSATSTDTQYF. The J gene is TRBJ2-3, the V gene TRBV11-2, with D uncertain. V lost 4 bases and J lost 0, with 8 bases in between. This CDR3 is 14 amino acids long. The V gene's germline CDR1 is SGHAT and CDR2 FQNNGV.

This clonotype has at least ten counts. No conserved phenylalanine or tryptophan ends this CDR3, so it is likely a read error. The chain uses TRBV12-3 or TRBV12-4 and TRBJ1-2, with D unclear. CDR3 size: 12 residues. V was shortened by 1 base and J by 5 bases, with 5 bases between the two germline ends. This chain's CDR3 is CASSLVGYGYTV. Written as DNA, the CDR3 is TGTGCCAGCAGTTTAGTAGGGTATGGCTACACCGTC.

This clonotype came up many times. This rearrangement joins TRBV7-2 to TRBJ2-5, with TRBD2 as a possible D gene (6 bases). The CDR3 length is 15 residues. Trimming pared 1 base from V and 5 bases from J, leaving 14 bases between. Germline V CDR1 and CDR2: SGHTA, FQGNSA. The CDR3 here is CASSLGGDSMETQYF. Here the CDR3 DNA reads TGTGCCAGCAGCTTAGGGGGGGATTCTATGGAGACCCAGTACTTC.

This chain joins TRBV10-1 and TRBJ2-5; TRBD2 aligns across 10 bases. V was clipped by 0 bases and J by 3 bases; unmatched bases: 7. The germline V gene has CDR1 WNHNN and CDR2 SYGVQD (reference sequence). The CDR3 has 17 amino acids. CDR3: CASSESWTSGGEETQYF. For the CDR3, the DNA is TGCGCCAGCAGTGAGTCGTGGACTAGCGGTGGGGAAGAGACCCAGTACTTC.

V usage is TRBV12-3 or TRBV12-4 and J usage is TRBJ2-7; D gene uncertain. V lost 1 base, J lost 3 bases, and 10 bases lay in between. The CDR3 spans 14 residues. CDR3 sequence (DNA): TGTGCCAGCAGTTTAGACCCCCCCATCTACGAGCAGTACTTC. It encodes CASSLDPPIYEQYF.

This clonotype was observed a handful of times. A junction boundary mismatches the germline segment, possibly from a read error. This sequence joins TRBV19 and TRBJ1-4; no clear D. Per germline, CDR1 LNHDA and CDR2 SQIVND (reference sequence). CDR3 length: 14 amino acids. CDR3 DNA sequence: TGTGCCAGTAGTAACGGGCCAACTAATGAAAGACTGTTTTTT. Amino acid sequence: CASSNGPTNERLFF.

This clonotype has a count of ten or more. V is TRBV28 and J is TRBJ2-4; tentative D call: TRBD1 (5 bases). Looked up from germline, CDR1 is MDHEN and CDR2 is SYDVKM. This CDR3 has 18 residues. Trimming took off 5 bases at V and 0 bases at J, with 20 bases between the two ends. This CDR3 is CASSPEIPGSRAKNIQYF. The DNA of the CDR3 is TGTGCCAGCAGTCCAGAAATTCCAGGGTCCAGAGCCAAAAACATTCAGTACTTC.

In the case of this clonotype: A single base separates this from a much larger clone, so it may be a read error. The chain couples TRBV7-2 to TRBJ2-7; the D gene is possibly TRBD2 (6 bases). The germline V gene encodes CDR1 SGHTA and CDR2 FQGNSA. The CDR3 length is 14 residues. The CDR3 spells CVSSFGVAVYEQYF. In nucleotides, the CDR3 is TGTGTCAGCAGCTTCGGGGTAGCGGTATACGAGCAGTACTTC.

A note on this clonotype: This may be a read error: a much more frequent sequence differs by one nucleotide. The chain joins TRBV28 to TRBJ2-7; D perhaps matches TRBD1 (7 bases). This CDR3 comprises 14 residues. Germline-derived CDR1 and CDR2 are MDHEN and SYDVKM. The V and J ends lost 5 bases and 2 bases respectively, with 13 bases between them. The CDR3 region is CASSPVRGAYEQYF. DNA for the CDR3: TGTGCCAGCAGTCCTGTCAGGGGGGCCTACGAGCAGTACTTC.

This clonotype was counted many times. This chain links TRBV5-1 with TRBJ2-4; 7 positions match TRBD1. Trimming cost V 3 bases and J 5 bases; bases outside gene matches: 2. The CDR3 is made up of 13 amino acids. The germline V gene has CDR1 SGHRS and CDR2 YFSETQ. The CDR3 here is CASSWDSQNIQYF. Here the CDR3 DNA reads TGCGCCAGCAGCTGGGACAGTCAAAACATTCAGTACTTC.

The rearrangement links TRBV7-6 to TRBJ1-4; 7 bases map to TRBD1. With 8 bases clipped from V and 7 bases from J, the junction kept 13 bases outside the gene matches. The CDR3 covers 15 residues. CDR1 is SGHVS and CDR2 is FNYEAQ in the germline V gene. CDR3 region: CASARKPGGGEKLFF. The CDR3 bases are TGTGCCAGCGCCAGAAAACCAGGGGGGGGTGAAAAACTGTTTTTT.

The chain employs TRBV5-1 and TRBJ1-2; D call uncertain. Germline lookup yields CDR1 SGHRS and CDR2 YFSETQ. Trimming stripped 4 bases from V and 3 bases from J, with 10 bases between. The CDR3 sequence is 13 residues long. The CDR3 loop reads CASSRGSDYGYTF. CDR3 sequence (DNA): TGCGCCAGCAGCAGAGGGAGTGACTATGGCTACACCTTC.

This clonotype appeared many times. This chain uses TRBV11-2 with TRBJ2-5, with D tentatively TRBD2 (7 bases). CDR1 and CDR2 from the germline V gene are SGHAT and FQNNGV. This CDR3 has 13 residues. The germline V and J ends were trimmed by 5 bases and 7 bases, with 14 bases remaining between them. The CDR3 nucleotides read TGTGCCAGCAGCCAAAACAGGGAGGGGACCCAGTACTTC. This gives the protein CASSQNREGTQYF.

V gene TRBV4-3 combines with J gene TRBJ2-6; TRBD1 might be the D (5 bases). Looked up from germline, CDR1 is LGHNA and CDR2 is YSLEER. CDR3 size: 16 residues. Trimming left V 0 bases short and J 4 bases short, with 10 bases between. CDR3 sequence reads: CASSQDKGAGANVLTF. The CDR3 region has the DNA TGCGCCAGCAGCCAAGATAAAGGGGCCGGGGCCAACGTCCTGACTTTC.

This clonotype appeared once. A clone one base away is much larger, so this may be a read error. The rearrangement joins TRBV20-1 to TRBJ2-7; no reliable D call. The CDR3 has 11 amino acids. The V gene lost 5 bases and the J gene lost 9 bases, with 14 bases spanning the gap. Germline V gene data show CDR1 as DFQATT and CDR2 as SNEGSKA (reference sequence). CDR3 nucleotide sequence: TGCAGTGCTTTTAGGGTCGACGGGCAGTACTTC. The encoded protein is CSAFRVDGQYF.

DNA of the CDR3: TGTGCCAGCAGTGATAGCGGGAGGATTACAGATACGCAGTATTTT. Encoded protein: CASSDSGRITDTQYF. The genes are TRBV2 and TRBJ2-3; TRBD2 aligns across 10 bases. The germline V gene has CDR1 SNHLY and CDR2 FYNNEI. The CDR3 length is 15 residues. The trim removed 3 bases at V and 3 bases at J, leaving 3 bases unmatched.

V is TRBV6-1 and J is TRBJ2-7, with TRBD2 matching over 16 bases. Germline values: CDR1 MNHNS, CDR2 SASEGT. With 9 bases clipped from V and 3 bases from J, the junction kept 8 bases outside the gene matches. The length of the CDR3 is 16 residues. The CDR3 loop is CARGLAGGHGDYEQYF. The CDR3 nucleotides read TGTGCCAGGGGACTAGCGGGAGGGCACGGGGACTACGAGCAGTACTTC.

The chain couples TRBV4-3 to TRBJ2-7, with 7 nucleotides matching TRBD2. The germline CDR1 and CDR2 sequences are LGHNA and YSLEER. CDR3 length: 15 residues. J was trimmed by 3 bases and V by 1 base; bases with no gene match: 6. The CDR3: CASSQGRAGVYEQYF. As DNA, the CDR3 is TGCGCCAGCAGCCAAGGCAGGGCGGGAGTCTACGAGCAGTACTTC.

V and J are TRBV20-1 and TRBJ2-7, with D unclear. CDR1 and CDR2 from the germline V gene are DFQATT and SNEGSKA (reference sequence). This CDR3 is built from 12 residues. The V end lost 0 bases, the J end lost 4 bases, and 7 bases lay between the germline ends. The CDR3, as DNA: TGCAGTGCTAGAGAATACAGTTACGAGCAGTACTTC. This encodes CSAREYSYEQYF.

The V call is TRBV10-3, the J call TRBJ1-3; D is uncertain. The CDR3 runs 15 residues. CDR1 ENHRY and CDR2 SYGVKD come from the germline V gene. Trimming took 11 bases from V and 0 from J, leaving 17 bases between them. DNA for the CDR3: TGTGCCTCTACCGGAGGCTTTAACTCTGGAAACACCATATATTTT. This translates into CASTGGFNSGNTIYF.

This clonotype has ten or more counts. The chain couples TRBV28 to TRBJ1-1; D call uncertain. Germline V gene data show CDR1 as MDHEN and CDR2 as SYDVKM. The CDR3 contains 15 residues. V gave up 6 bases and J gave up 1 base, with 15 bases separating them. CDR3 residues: CASSQPETPNTEAFF. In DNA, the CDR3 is TGTGCCAGCAGCCAACCTGAGACGCCGAACACTGAAGCTTTCTTT.